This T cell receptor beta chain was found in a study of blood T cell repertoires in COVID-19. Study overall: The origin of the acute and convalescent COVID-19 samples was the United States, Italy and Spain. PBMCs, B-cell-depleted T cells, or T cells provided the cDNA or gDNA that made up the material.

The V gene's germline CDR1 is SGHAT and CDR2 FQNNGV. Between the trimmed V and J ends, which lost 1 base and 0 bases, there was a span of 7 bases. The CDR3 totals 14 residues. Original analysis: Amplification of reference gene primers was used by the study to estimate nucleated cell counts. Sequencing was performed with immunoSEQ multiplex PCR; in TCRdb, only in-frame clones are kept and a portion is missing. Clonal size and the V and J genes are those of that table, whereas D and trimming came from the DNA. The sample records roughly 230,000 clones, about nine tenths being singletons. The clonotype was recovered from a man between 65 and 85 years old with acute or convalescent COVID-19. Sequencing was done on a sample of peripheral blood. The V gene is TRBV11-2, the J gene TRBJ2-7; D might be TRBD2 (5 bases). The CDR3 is CASSLGGSSYEQYF. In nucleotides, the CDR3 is TGTGCCAGCAGCTTAGGAGGGTCCTCCTACGAGCAGTACTTC.